This T cell receptor beta chain is drawn from a study of T cell responses to AZD1222 COVID-19 vaccine. At the level of the study: Second-dose schedules of about 4 or about 12 weeks were combined.

About this clone: Its specificity is unknown.

Study-level points and caveats: No day 14 peak samples; only post-peak repertoires were characterized. White British ancestry dominated among donors, who included more females, and clonal diversity was possibly underestimated. Spike-specific TCR depth and breadth grew after two AZD1222 doses.

Only in-frame clones appear in the TCRdb table, and some are missing; sequencing was by immunoSEQ multiplex PCR. This sample yields 180,000 or so clones, of which just over 90% are seen a single time; 2.6% belongs to the top ten. Trimming removed 1 base from V and 2 bases from J, with 9 bases in between. This CDR3 has 14 residues. Germline values: CDR1 SEHNR, CDR2 FQNEAQ (reference sequence). The sample in question was peripheral blood, obtained on day 0 of AZD1222 vaccination. This receptor was obtained from an adult in good health. This chain joins TRBV7-9 and TRBJ2-7, with D maybe TRBD2 (5 bases). The CDR3 DNA is TGTGCCAGCAGCTTAGGGGATAGCGCCTACGAGCAGTACTTC. Its translation is CASSLGDSAYEQYF.